The 17 T cell receptor beta chains below come from one sample, sequenced in a study of CD8 T cells in Susac syndrome. RNA in amounts of roughly 0.5 to 1 ug was reverse transcribed with random hexamers. TCRdb reprocessed the immunoSEQ multiplex PCR reads via MiXCR and lists one record per CDR3 protein. The repertoire has roughly 250,000 distinct CDR3 sequences, about 96% of them found once; the top ten carry around 0.1%. The material sequenced was CD4+ T cells from PBMCs. These receptors were obtained from a human donor with Susac syndrome.

The J gene is TRBJ1-5, the V gene TRBV6-5; 8 positions match TRBD1. The V and J ends lost 6 bases and 0 bases, in that order; junction bases with no gene match: 4. The CDR3 consists of 15 residues. Per germline, CDR1 MNHEY and CDR2 SVGAGI. CDR3 sequence reads: CASRSGQVSNQPQHF. In DNA, the CDR3 is TGTGCCAGCAGGTCGGGACAGGTTAGCAATCAGCCCCAGCATTTT.

This chain connects TRBV6-6 to TRBJ2-7, with D possibly called TRBD1 or TRBD2 (5 bases each). Per the germline V gene, CDR1 is MNHNY and CDR2 is SVGAGI (reference sequence). V shed 6 bases and J shed 3 bases, with 21 bases lying between them. This CDR3 has 16 amino acids. The CDR3 here is CASSGKGTVIGYEQYF. Written as DNA, the CDR3 is TGTGCCAGCAGCGGAAAAGGGACCGTGATCGGCTACGAGCAGTACTTC.

The V gene is TRBV29-1, the J gene TRBJ2-4, with D possibly matching TRBD1 (5 bases). Trimming cost V 0 bases and J 9 bases, with 12 bases left between them. CDR1 and CDR2 from the germline V gene are SQVTM and ANQGSEA. The CDR3 length is 13 residues. CDR3 DNA: TGCAGCGTTGAAGATTTACAGGCTCCCATTCAGTACTTC. This gives the protein CSVEDLQAPIQYF.

This clonotype was seen a handful of times. One end of the junction fails to match germline, which may point to a read error. The chain links TRBV18 to TRBJ1-5, with 7 bases identical to TRBD1. The length of the CDR3 is 13 residues. The V gene's germline CDR1 is KGHSH and CDR2 LQKENI. The CDR3 sequence: CASSPQGNQPQHF. Written as DNA, the CDR3 is TGTGCCAGCTCGCCACAGGGGAATCAGCCCCAGCATTTT.

V is TRBV6-1 and J is TRBJ1-3; TRBD1 aligns across 7 bases. The CDR3 totals 15 residues. CDR1 MNHNS and CDR2 SASEGT come from the germline V gene. V was clipped by 1 base and J by 2 bases; unmatched bases: 2. CDR3: CASSEGTGAGNTIYF. The CDR3 DNA reads as TGTGCCAGCAGTGAAGGGACAGGAGCTGGAAACACCATATATTTT.

The chain employs TRBV28 and TRBJ1-5; D gene uncertain. In germline, CDR1 is MDHEN, CDR2 SYDVKM. V dropped 1 base and J dropped 7 bases, with 11 bases sitting between them. The CDR3 runs 14 residues. The CDR3 sequence is CASSLFGAGQPQHF. Here the CDR3 DNA reads TGTGCCAGCAGTTTATTTGGTGCGGGGCAGCCCCAGCATTTT.

This sequence joins TRBV9 and TRBJ1-3; D is unresolved. Trimming took off 0 bases at V and 0 bases at J, with 19 bases between the two ends. The CDR3 totals 19 residues. The germline V gene encodes CDR1 SGDLS and CDR2 YYNGEE. The CDR3 protein is CASSVDASLYGYSGNTIYF. In DNA, the CDR3 is TGTGCCAGCAGCGTAGACGCATCCCTATATGGTTACTCTGGAAACACCATATATTTT.

This chain connects TRBV12-3 or TRBV12-4 to TRBJ2-3; 8 bases align to TRBD1. Germline trimming cut 5 bases from V and 7 bases from J; bases unmatched to any gene: 23. CDR3 length equals 19 residues. The CDR3 spells CASSLQTNVYGTGMYTQYF. The CDR3 DNA sequence: TGTGCCAGCAGTCTACAGACCAACGTCTACGGGACAGGAATGTATACGCAGTATTTT.

V usage is TRBV6-4 and J usage is TRBJ2-2, with D maybe TRBD1 (5 bases). Germline V gene lookup returns CDR1 MRHNA and CDR2 SNTAGT. V lost 2 bases and J 6 bases, leaving 7 bases between the germline ends. The CDR3 extends over 13 amino acids. This CDR3 is CASSDQQAGELFF. DNA for the CDR3: TGTGCCAGCAGTGACCAACAGGCCGGGGAGCTGTTTTTT.

The gene calls are TRBV24-1 and TRBJ2-1; D is perhaps TRBD2 (6 bases). This CDR3 is built from 15 residues. V was pared by 3 bases and J by 8 bases, with 16 bases between. Germline CDR1 and CDR2: KGHDR and SFDVKD. The CDR3 coding sequence is TGTGCCACCAGTGATCCCGGGACTGTGGTCGATGAGCAGTTCTTC. Encoded protein: CATSDPGTVVDEQFF.

The chain uses TRBV5-1 and TRBJ2-5; D may be TRBD2 (6 bases). The CDR3 covers 13 residues. Trimming cost V 3 bases and J 6 bases, with 12 bases left between them. From germline, CDR1 is SGHRS and CDR2 YFSETQ. DNA of the CDR3: TGCGCCAGCAGCTCGGAGGGCCGGAAGACCCAGTACTTC. This translates into CASSSEGRKTQYF.

CDR3 coding DNA: TGTGCCAGCAGCCAAGAAGGAGGGACGGAGCTGTTTTTT. This encodes CASSQEGGTELFF. The chain couples TRBV4-2 to TRBJ2-2, with D possibly matching TRBD2 (6 bases). Germline V gives CDR1 LGHNA, CDR2 YNFKEQ. The V and J ends lost 0 bases and 10 bases respectively, with 9 bases between them. CDR3 length: 13 amino acids.

The rearrangement joins TRBV3-1 to TRBJ2-7, with 7 bases identical to TRBD1. Looked up from germline, CDR1 is LGHDT and CDR2 is YNNKEL (reference sequence). V lost 1 base to trimming and J lost 4 bases; unmatched junction nucleotides: 7. The CDR3 contains 15 residues. CDR3 residues: CASSQVLQGPYEQYF. CDR3 sequence (DNA): TGTGCCAGCAGCCAAGTATTACAGGGGCCATACGAGCAGTACTTC.

This chain uses TRBV11-2 with TRBJ1-1; possibly TRBD1 for D (5 bases). V lost 7 bases and J lost 4, with 16 bases in between. The germline V gene has CDR1 SGHAT and CDR2 FQNNGV. The CDR3 covers 14 residues. Written as DNA, the CDR3 is TGTGCCAGCACCCTCGGGGGTGGGAGCACTGAAGCTTTCTTT. Translation: CASTLGGGSTEAFF.

This chain joins TRBV24-1 and TRBJ2-7, with 8 bases identical to TRBD1. Germline loops: CDR1 KGHDR, CDR2 SFDVKD. The CDR3 is 14 residues long. Trimming removed 3 bases from V and 4 bases from J; junction bases left unmatched: 4. CDR3 sequence reads: CATSDTTGAYEQYF. The CDR3 nucleotides read TGTGCCACCAGTGATACGACAGGGGCGTACGAGCAGTACTTC.

The rearrangement links TRBV30 to TRBJ1-2; D not resolved. This CDR3 region has 13 residues. V lost 1 base and J lost 4, with 10 bases in between. The V gene's germline CDR1 is GTSNPN and CDR2 SVGIG (reference sequence). CDR3 bases: TGTGCCTGGAGTGGGGATTTGGTCTATGGCTACACCTTC. This codes for CAWSGDLVYGYTF.

Only one count was recorded for this clonotype. The CDR3 here is CATSDLGTNYGYTF. DNA of the CDR3: TGTGCCACCAGTGATTTGGGCACCAACTATGGCTACACCTTC. The chain employs TRBV24-1 and TRBJ1-2; D gene uncertain. Trimming took off 0 bases at V and 2 bases at J, with 6 bases between the two ends. CDR1 is KGHDR, CDR2 SFDVKD, per germline. The CDR3 consists of 14 residues.